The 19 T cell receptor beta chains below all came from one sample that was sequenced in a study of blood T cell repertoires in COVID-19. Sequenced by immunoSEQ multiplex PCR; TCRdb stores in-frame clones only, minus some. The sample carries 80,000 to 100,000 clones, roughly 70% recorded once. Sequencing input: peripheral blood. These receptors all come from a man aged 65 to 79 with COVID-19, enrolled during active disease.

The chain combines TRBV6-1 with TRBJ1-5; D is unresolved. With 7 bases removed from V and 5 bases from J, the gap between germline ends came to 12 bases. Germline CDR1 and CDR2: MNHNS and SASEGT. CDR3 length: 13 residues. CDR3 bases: TGTGCCAGCAACACAGTTAGTGATCAGCCCCAGCATTTT. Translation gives CASNTVSDQPQHF.

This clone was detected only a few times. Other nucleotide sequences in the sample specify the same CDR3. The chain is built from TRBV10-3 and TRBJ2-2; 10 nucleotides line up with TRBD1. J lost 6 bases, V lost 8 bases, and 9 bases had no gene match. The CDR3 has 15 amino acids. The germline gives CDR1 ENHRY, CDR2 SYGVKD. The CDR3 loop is CAIRGDRGGAGELFF. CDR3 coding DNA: TGTGCCATCCGGGGGGACAGGGGCGGGGCCGGGGAGCTGTTTTTT.

CDR3 residues: CASSLALNYGYTF. DNA for the CDR3: TGTGCCAGCAGCTTAGCCTTGAACTATGGCTACACCTTC. The chain carries TRBV11-2 and TRBJ1-2; D is ambiguous. Germline-derived CDR1 and CDR2 are SGHAT and FQNNGV. There are 13 residues in the CDR3. V lost 1 base, J lost 2 bases, and 5 bases lay in between.

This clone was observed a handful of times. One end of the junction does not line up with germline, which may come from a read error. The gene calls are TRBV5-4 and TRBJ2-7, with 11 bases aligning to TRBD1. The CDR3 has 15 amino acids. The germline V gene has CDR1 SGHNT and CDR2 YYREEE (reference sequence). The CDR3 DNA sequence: TGTGCCAGCAGGTTGGACAGGGGGCGTTCCAACGAGCAGTACTTC. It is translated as CASRLDRGRSNEQYF.

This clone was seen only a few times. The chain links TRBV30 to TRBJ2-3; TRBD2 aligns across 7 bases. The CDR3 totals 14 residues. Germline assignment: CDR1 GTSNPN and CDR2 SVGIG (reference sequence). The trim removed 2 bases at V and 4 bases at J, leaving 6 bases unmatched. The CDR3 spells CAWSRLAGADTQYF. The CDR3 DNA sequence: TGTGCCTGGAGTAGGTTGGCGGGAGCAGATACGCAGTATTTT.

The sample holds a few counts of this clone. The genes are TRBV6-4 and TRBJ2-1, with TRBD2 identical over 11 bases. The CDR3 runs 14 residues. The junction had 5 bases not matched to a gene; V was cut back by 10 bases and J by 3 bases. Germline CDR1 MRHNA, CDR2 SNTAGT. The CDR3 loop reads CATPGLAVYNEQFF. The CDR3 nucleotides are TGTGCCACCCCGGGACTAGCGGTCTACAATGAGCAGTTCTTC.

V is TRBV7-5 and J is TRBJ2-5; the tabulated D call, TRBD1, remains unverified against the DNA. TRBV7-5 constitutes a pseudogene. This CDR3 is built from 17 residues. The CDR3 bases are TGTGCCAGAAGTGAGATCCTGGGACAGGAGTACCAAGAGACCCAGTACTTC. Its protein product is CARSEILGQEYQETQYF.

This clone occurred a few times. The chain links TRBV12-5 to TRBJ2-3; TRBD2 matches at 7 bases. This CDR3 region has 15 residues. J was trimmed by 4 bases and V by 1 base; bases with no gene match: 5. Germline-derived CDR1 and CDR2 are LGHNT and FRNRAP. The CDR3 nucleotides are TGTGCTAGTGGTTTGGGCGCGGGAGTTGCAGATACGCAGTATTTT. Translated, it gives CASGLGAGVADTQYF.

This CDR3 is CASSSQGVYQETQYF. CDR3 DNA: TGTGCCAGCAGTTCCCAGGGGGTGTACCAAGAGACCCAGTACTTC. The chain joins TRBV27 to TRBJ2-5, with 7 bases identical to TRBD1. CDR3 length: 15 residues. CDR1 is MNHEY and CDR2 is SMNVEV in the germline V gene (reference sequence). V gave up 4 bases and J gave up 0 bases; unmatched junction bases: 5.

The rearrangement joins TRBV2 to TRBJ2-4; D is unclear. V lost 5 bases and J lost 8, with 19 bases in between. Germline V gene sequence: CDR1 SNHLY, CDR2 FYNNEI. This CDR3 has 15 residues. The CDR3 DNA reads TGTGCCAGCAGTCCCACTGCTACTGCTGAGTACATTCAGTACTTC. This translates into CASSPTATAEYIQYF.

The CDR3 reads CASSPSGDTEAFF. CDR3 nucleotide sequence: TGTGCCAGCAGCCCCTCCGGAGACACTGAAGCTTTCTTT. The chain couples TRBV11-3 to TRBJ1-1, with D unclear. CDR1 is SGHNT and CDR2 is YENEEA in the germline V gene. Trimming pared 5 bases from V and 3 bases from J, leaving 10 bases between. The CDR3 covers 13 residues.

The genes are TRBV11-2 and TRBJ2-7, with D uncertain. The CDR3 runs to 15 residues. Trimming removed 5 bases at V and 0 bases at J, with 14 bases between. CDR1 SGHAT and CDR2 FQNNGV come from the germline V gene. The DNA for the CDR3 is TGTGCCAGCAGCCCCGTAAGCTGGAGCTCCTACGAGCAGTACTTC. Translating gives CASSPVSWSSYEQYF. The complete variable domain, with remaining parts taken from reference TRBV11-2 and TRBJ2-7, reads EAGVAQSPRYKIIEKRQSVAFWCNPISGHATLYWYQQILGQGPKLLIQFQNNGVVDDSQLPKDRFSAERLKGVDSTLKIQPAKLEDSAVYLCASSPVSWSSYEQYFGPGTRLTVT.

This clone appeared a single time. In nucleotides, the CDR3 is TGTGCCAGCAGCCCCGGGACACACTATAATCAGCCCCAGCATTTT. It translates to CASSPGTHYNQPQHF. The chain joins TRBV7-6 to TRBJ1-5, with a weak D call TRBD1 (6 bases). CDR1 and CDR2 from the germline V gene are SGHVS and FNYEAQ. Trimming took 5 bases from V and 4 from J, leaving 15 bases between them. This CDR3 contains 15 residues.

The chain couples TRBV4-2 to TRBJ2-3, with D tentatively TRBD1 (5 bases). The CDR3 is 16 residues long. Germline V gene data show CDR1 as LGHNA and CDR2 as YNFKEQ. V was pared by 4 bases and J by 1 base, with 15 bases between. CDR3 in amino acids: CASSLSPQGGTDTQYF. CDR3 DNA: TGTGCCAGCAGCCTCTCCCCCCAGGGTGGCACAGATACGCAGTATTTT.

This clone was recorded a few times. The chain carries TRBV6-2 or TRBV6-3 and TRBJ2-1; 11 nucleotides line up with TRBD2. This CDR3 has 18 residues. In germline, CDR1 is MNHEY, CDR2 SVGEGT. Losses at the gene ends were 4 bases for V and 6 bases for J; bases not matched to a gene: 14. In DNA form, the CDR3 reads TGTGCCAGCAGTTGGGGACTAGCGGACCCCGTCAGGGGCAATGAGCAGTTCTTC. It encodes CASSWGLADPVRGNEQFF.

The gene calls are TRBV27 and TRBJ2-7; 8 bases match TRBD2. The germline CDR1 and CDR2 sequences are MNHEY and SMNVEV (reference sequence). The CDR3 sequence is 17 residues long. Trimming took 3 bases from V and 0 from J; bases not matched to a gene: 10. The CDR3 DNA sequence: TGTGCCAGCAGTTTTGATCCCCGGGGGGGGGCCTCCTACGAGCAGTACTTC. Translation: CASSFDPRGGASYEQYF.

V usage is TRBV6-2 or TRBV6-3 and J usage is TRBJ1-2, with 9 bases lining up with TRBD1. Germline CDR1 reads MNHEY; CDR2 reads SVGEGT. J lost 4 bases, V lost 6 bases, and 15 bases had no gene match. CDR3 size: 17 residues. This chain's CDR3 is CASSRGTGKALIYGYTF. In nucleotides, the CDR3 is TGTGCCAGCAGCCGCGGGACAGGGAAGGCGCTAATCTATGGCTACACCTTC.

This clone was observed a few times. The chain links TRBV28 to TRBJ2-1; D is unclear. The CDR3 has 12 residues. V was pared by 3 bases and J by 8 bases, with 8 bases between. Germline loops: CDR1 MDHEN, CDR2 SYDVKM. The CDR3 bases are TGTGCCAGCAGTTTTCAGAATTATGAGCAGTTCTTC. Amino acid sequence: CASSFQNYEQFF.

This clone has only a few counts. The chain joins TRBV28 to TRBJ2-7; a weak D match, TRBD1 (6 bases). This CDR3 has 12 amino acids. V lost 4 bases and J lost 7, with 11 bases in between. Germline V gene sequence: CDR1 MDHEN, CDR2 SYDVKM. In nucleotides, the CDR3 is TGTGCCAGCAGTTCTGGGGGCCGTGAGCAGTACTTC. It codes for CASSSGGREQYF. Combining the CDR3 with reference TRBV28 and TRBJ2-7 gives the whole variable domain DVKVTQSSRYLVKRTGEKVFLECVQDMDHENMFWYRQDPGLGLRLIYFSYDVKMKEKGDIPEGYSVSREKKERFSLILESASTNQTSMYLCASSSGGREQYFGPGTRLTVT.